This T cell receptor beta chain appears in the sequencing data of a study of blood T cells in healthy people across ages. Study conclusions and caveats: TCR beta diversity, measured per million T cells, fell in a roughly linear way with age. Samples with more naive T cells showed higher observed beta diversity.

With regard to this clonotype: Its antigen is as yet unknown.

A sample-barcoded 5' primer and a J-beta primer mix were used in a second PCR of about 7 to 12 cycles. Each cDNA molecule carried a tag from a template-switch adaptor that contained 12 random nucleotides. TCRdb reprocessed the 5' RACE reads with MiXCR, giving one entry per CDR3 protein. The sample includes over 1,500,000 distinct CDR3 sequences, around 48% of them seen just once. Germline CDR1 reads SGHTA; CDR2 reads FQGNSA. The CDR3 runs to 18 residues. J was trimmed by 0 bases and V by 8 bases; bases with no gene match: 15. This receptor was obtained from a woman aged 35 to 49 in good health. Source material: blood. This chain uses TRBV7-2 with TRBJ2-3, with 9 bases lining up with TRBD2. CDR3 nucleotides: TGTGCCAGCGACGACGGAGCGGGGGGCGCTTCTAGCACAGATACGCAGTATTTT. Encoded protein: CASDDGAGGASSTDTQYF.